What follows is one TCR beta chain and its context. Antigen unknown. The data stem from a study of T-cell memory formation after mild COVID-19. Study results and limitations: The CD4+ clones that contracted clustered mainly within CM and EM, and the CD8+ clones concentrated in EMRA. Day 15 to 85 contracting clones showed balanced CD4/CD8; day 15 to 37 expanders favored CD4+.

TCRdb ran MiXCR on the 5' RACE reads and lists one entry per CDR3 protein. The sample lists 95,000 to 120,000 distinct CDR3 sequences; roughly a sixth were seen once. The germline V and J ends were trimmed by 4 bases and 5 bases, with 20 bases remaining between them. The germline CDR1 and CDR2 sequences are SGHTA and FQGNSA. The CDR3 covers 16 residues. The TCR originated in a man between 18 and 29 years old who had mild COVID-19 (a few samples of this study predate the infection). Cell type and time point are not known. Sequencing input: PBMCs or a T cell subset sorted from them (not recorded which). The V gene is TRBV7-2, the J gene TRBJ2-5; perhaps TRBD1 as D (6 bases). The CDR3 is CASSSRLKARGETQYF. The CDR3 nucleotides are TGTGCCAGCAGCTCGAGGTTGAAGGCTAGGGGGGAGACCCAGTACTTC. The entire variable domain, with the rest obtained from reference TRBV7-2 and TRBJ2-5, is as follows: GAGVSQSPSNKVTEKGKDVELRCDPISGHTALYWYRQSLGQGLEFLIYFQGNSAPDKSGLPSDRFSAERTGGSVSTLTIQRTQQEDSAVYLCASSSRLKARGETQYFGPGTRLLVL.